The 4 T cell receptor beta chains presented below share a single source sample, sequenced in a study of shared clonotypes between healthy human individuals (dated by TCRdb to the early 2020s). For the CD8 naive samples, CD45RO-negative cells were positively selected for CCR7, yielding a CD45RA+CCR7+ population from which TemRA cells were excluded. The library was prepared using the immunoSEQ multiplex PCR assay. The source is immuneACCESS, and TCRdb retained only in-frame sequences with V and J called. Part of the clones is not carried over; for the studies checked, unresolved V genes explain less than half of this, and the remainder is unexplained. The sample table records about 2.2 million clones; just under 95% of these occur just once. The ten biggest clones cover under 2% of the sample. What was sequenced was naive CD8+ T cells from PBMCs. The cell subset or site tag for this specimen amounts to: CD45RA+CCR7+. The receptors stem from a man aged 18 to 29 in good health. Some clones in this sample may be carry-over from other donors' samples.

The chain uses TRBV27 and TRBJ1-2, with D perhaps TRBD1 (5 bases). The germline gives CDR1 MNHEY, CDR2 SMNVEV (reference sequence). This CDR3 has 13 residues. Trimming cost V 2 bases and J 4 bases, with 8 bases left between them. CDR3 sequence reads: CASSLMGGYGYTF. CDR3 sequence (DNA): TGTGCCAGCAGTTTAATGGGGGGCTATGGCTACACCTTC.

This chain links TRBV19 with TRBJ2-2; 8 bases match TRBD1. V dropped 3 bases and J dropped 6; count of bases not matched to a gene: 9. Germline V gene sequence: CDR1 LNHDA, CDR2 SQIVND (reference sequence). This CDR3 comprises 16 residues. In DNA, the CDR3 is TGTGCCAGTAGTATTCGGACAGGGTCAACGGCCGGGGAGCTGTTTTTT. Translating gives CASSIRTGSTAGELFF.

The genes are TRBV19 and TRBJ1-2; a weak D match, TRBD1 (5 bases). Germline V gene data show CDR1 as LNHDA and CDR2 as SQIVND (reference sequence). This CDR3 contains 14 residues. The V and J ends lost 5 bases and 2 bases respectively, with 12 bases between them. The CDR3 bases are TGTGCCAGTAGTGACGACAGATTGAACTATGGCTACACCTTC. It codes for CASSDDRLNYGYTF. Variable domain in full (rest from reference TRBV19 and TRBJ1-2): DGGITQSPKYLFRKEGQNVTLSCEQNLNHDAMYWYRQDPGQGLRLIYYSQIVNDFQKGDIAEGYSVSREKKESFPLTVTSAQKNPTAFYLCASSDDRLNYGYTFGSGTRLTVV.

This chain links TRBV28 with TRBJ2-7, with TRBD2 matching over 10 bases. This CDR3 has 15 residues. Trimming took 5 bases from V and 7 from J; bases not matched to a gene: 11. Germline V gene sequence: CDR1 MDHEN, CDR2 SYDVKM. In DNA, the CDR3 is TGTGCCAGCAGTACCCGAACAGCGGGAGGGTTTGAGCAGTACTTC. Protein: CASSTRTAGGFEQYF.